This T cell receptor beta chain was recovered during a study of cytomegalovirus exposure and HLA in healthy donors. Vbeta (60) and Jbeta (13) primers were used in the PCR. Method: immunoSEQ multiplex PCR; TCRdb's copy keeps in-frame clones and lacks some. The sample carries around 100,000 clones, approximately 79% recorded once. The CDR3 is made up of 14 amino acids. Trimming cost V 0 bases and J 1 base, with 7 bases left between them. Germline V gene lookup returns CDR1 SGHRS and CDR2 YFSETQ. Sequenced: PBMCs. The clonotype was recovered from a man between 60 and 75 years old in good health and CMV-seropositive. The gene calls are TRBV5-1 and TRBJ2-5, with D hard to call. The CDR3 reads CASSLESIQETQYF. CDR3 sequence (DNA): TGCGCCAGCAGCTTGGAGTCTATCCAAGAGACCCAGTACTTC.